A single sample gave rise to the 5 T cell receptor beta chains below, sequenced in a study of T cell changes during pregnancy in multiple sclerosis. The method was immunoSEQ multiplex PCR; TCRdb's version includes in-frame clones alone and lacks a portion of them. The sample consists of over 30,000 clones, 88% of them appearing once. Sample: CD4+ T cells from peripheral blood mononuclear cells, taken before pregnancy. The source is a female donor with multiple sclerosis, enrolled in a pregnancy study.

This rearrangement joins TRBV6-4 to TRBJ2-1, with 11 bases aligning to TRBD2. Germline values: CDR1 MRHNA, CDR2 SNTAGT. This CDR3 region has 18 residues. J was trimmed by 9 bases and V by 0 bases; bases with no gene match: 13. CDR3 sequence: CASSDSSFLAGGPGEQFF. For the CDR3, the DNA is TGTGCCAGCAGTGACTCGTCTTTCCTAGCGGGAGGCCCTGGTGAGCAGTTCTTC.

V gene TRBV30 combines with J gene TRBJ1-1; D unclear. Trimming cost V 3 bases and J 1 base, with 15 bases left between them. Germline CDR1 GTSNPN, CDR2 SVGIG (reference sequence). This CDR3 is built from 15 residues. The CDR3 DNA reads TGTGCCTGGAGCCCAAGGCCAGGCTGGAACACTGAAGCTTTCTTT. This translates into CAWSPRPGWNTEAFF.

The chain employs TRBV4-3 and TRBJ1-2; no firm D call. From germline, CDR1 is LGHNA and CDR2 YSLEER. The V and J ends lost 0 bases and 5 bases respectively, with 13 bases between them. The CDR3 totals 15 residues. The CDR3 loop is CASSQDRRRSYGYTF. The CDR3 bases are TGCGCCAGCAGCCAAGATCGAAGGAGATCTTATGGCTACACCTTC.

The V gene is TRBV10-3, the J gene TRBJ1-2, with D perhaps TRBD1 (6 bases). The germline gives CDR1 ENHRY, CDR2 SYGVKD. The CDR3 sequence is 14 residues long. Trimming took off 7 bases at V and 7 bases at J, with 19 bases between the two ends. Written as DNA, the CDR3 is TGTGCCATCAATGGGGGCAGGGGCGAGACTGGCTACACCTTC. It translates to CAINGGRGETGYTF.

This clone came up a few times. The V call is TRBV5-1, the J call TRBJ2-7; a possible D gene is TRBD2 (6 bases). The CDR3 consists of 14 residues. Germline CDR1 reads SGHRS; CDR2 reads YFSETQ. V shed 6 bases and J shed 5 bases, with 18 bases lying between them. As DNA, the CDR3 is TGCGCCAGCACAATTCTTAGCGGAGTCGACGAGCAGTACTTC. The encoded protein is CASTILSGVDEQYF.